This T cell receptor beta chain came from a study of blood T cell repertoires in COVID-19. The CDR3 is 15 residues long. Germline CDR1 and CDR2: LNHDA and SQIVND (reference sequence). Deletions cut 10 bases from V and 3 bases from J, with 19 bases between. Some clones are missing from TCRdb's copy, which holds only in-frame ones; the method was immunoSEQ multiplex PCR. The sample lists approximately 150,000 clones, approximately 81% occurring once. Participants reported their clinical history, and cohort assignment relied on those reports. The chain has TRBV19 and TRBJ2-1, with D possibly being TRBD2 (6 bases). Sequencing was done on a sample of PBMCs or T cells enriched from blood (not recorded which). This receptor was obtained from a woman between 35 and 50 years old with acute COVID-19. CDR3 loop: CATMAGGSVYNEQFF. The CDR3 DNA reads TGTGCCACCATGGCCGGAGGGTCGGTCTACAATGAGCAGTTCTTC.